The 9 T cell receptor beta chains presented below share a single source sample, sequenced in a study of T cells in Graves' hyperthyroidism and ophthalmopathy. It was RNA transcripts that yielded the amplified TCR beta CDR3 regions. First-round RT-PCR of the TCR CDR3 relied on the HTBI primer set. MiXCR was run by TCRdb on the multiplex PCR reads, yielding one entry per CDR3 protein. Of 280,000 or so distinct CDR3 sequences in the sample, over 12% were seen once. Sequencing was carried out using blood. The origin of the receptors is a woman in her 50s with Graves' hyperthyroidism that later progressed to Graves' ophthalmopathy.

This clonotype was seen repeatedly, ten times or more. The chain joins TRBV5-6 to TRBJ2-1, with D possibly TRBD1 on 5 matching bases. Trimming cost V 5 bases and J 7 bases, with 13 bases left between them. Germline V lookup: CDR1 SGHDT, CDR2 YYEEEE. This CDR3 contains 13 residues. The CDR3 sequence is CASRLAGSNEQFF. The CDR3 region has the DNA TGTGCCAGCAGGCTGGCAGGGTCTAATGAGCAGTTCTTC.

This chain joins TRBV29-1 and TRBJ1-1, with D possibly TRBD1 on 6 matching bases. This CDR3 has 14 amino acids. Germline CDR1 and CDR2: SQVTM and ANQGSEA. The CDR3 here is CGARPAGVGTEAFF. Here the CDR3 DNA reads TGCGGCGCCCGACCGGCAGGGGTAGGCACTGAAGCTTTCTTT.

The chain carries TRBV9 and TRBJ1-5; possible D gene TRBD1, 6 bases. Looked up from germline, CDR1 is SGDLS and CDR2 is YYNGEE. CDR3 length: 15 residues. Trimming cost V 4 bases and J 3 bases, with 14 bases left between them. DNA of the CDR3: TGTGCCAGCAGCCTAACAGGGAACCTCAATCAGCCCCAGCATTTT. As protein: CASSLTGNLNQPQHF.

This clonotype was detected ten times or more. This rearrangement joins TRBV12-3 or TRBV12-4 to TRBJ2-1; D not certain. V lost 3 bases, J lost 7 bases, and 10 bases lay in between. The CDR3 spans 13 residues. The CDR3 region is CASSFYQENEQFF. In nucleotides, the CDR3 is TGTGCCAGCAGTTTTTATCAAGAGAATGAGCAGTTCTTC.

Many counts were recorded for this clonotype. V is TRBV18 and J is TRBJ2-2; a weak D match, TRBD2 (5 bases). The V and J ends lost 6 bases and 4 bases respectively, with 18 bases between them. In germline, CDR1 is KGHSH, CDR2 LQKENI. CDR3 size: 16 residues. CDR3 sequence reads: CASSATIRDRTGELFF. CDR3 DNA sequence: TGTGCCAGCTCGGCGACTATAAGGGATCGCACCGGGGAGCTGTTTTTT.

This clonotype appeared many times. The genes are TRBV11-3 and TRBJ2-7, with D possibly TRBD2 on 6 matching bases. The V and J ends lost 3 bases and 3 bases respectively, with 15 bases between them. The CDR3 length is 15 residues. CDR1 SGHNT and CDR2 YENEEA come from the germline V gene. CDR3 DNA: TGTGCCAGCAGCTTTCGCGGGGACTTGGGCTACGAGCAGTACTTC. Its protein is CASSFRGDLGYEQYF.

This clonotype was counted ten times or more. The chain joins TRBV28 to TRBJ2-1; D unresolved. The CDR3 runs to 15 residues. V was pared by 4 bases and J by 5 bases, with 15 bases between. Germline values: CDR1 MDHEN, CDR2 SYDVKM. Here the CDR3 reads CASSSPLPSHNEQFF. The CDR3 DNA sequence: TGTGCCAGCAGTTCTCCGCTACCATCTCACAATGAGCAGTTCTTC.

The count of this clonotype is one. The J gene is TRBJ2-1, the V gene TRBV2, with 13 bases lining up with TRBD2. Germline CDR1 reads SNHLY; CDR2 reads FYNNEI. V gave up 1 base and J gave up 8 bases; unmatched junction bases: 2. The CDR3 loop spans 15 amino acids. CDR3 nucleotides: TGTGCCAGCAGTGAAGGGACTAGCGGGAGAGATGAGCAGTTCTTC. This gives the protein CASSEGTSGRDEQFF.

The sample holds many counts of this clonotype. This sequence joins TRBV28 and TRBJ2-3, with D tentatively TRBD2 (6 bases). The CDR3 runs to 16 residues. With 5 bases removed from V and 2 bases from J, the gap between germline ends came to 17 bases. The germline V gene encodes CDR1 MDHEN and CDR2 SYDVKM. CDR3 protein: CASSTPLATDTDTQYF. In DNA, the CDR3 is TGTGCCAGCAGTACCCCTCTAGCGACCGACACAGATACGCAGTATTTT. The whole variable domain, remainder taken from reference TRBV28 and TRBJ2-3, is DVKVTQSSRYLVKRTGEKVFLECVQDMDHENMFWYRQDPGLGLRLIYFSYDVKMKEKGDIPEGYSVSREKKERFSLILESASTNQTSMYLCASSTPLATDTDTQYFGPGTRLTVL.